This passage covers 11 T cell receptor beta chains from one sample sequenced in a study of blood T cell repertoires in COVID-19. The repertoire was sequenced with immunoSEQ multiplex PCR; TCRdb's copy has only in-frame clones and lacks some. In the table there are about 110,000 clones, 76% of which are singletons. The sample consisted of peripheral blood. Source of these receptors: a woman aged 80 or over with acute or convalescent COVID-19.

The chain combines TRBV5-4 with TRBJ2-3, with 15 bases lining up with TRBD2. Germline-derived CDR1 and CDR2 are SGHNT and YYREEE (reference sequence). The CDR3 spans 15 residues. V shed 3 bases and J 6 bases; nucleotides not matched to a gene: 2. The CDR3 loop is CASSWGLAGGDTQYF. The CDR3 DNA is TGTGCCAGCAGCTGGGGACTAGCGGGAGGTGATACGCAGTATTTT.

The genes are TRBV7-8 and TRBJ1-2; unclear D gene. CDR1 is SGHVS and CDR2 is FQNEAQ in the germline V gene. V dropped 4 bases and J dropped 2 bases, with 20 bases sitting between them. The CDR3 covers 17 residues. The CDR3 loop is CASSSYRLSPVNYGYTF. The CDR3 DNA reads as TGTGCCAGCAGCTCCTACCGGTTGTCACCCGTCAACTATGGCTACACCTTC.

The rearrangement uses TRBV7-6 and TRBJ1-2, with TRBD1 matching 8 bases. This CDR3 has 14 amino acids. CDR1 and CDR2 (germline): SGHVS, FNYEAQ. The J segment lost 2 bases and the V segment lost 5 bases, leaving 4 bases of the junction unmatched. The CDR3 is CASSPGQVNYGYTF. CDR3 DNA sequence: TGTGCCAGCAGCCCGGGACAGGTGAACTATGGCTACACCTTC.

Written as DNA, the CDR3 is TGTGCCAGCAGCCAAACTAGCGGGGGTACGTTGTTTTTT. It codes for CASSQTSGGTLFF. The chain is built from TRBV3-1 (or the pseudogene TRBV3-2) and TRBJ2-2; 11 bases align to TRBD2. Germline lookup yields CDR1 LGHDT and CDR2 YNNKEL (reference sequence). The CDR3 consists of 13 residues. V trimming: 2 bases; J trimming: 15 bases; junction bases outside the gene matches: 5.

J is TRBJ1-5 and V is TRBV6-2 or TRBV6-3, with TRBD1 matching over 11 bases. Trimming cost V 4 bases and J 2 bases; bases outside gene matches: 4. This CDR3 region has 16 residues. CDR1 is MNHEY and CDR2 is SVGEGT in the germline V gene. DNA of the CDR3: TGTGCCAGCAGTTCCGGACAGGGGGCAGGCAATCAGCCCCAGCATTTT. Residues: CASSSGQGAGNQPQHF.

This clone is a singleton in its sample. V is TRBV10-3 and J is TRBJ1-2; D uncertain. The CDR3 loop spans 14 amino acids. The V end lost 0 bases, the J end lost 4 bases, and 9 bases lay between the germline ends. The germline V gene encodes CDR1 ENHRY and CDR2 SYGVKD. The DNA of the CDR3 is TGTGCCATCAGTGAGTCGAGGGAGTCCTATGGCTACACCTTC. Translating gives CAISESRESYGYTF.

This chain uses TRBV6-1 with TRBJ1-1; D is ambiguous. The CDR3 spans 14 residues. CDR1 and CDR2 (germline): MNHNS, SASEGT. V was pared by 2 bases and J by 3 bases, with 10 bases between. Here the CDR3 reads CASSETDRYTEAFF. The CDR3 coding sequence is TGTGCCAGCAGTGAAACAGACCGATACACTGAAGCTTTCTTT.

CDR3 DNA: TGCGCCAGCAGCTACCAAGCCGGGACAGGCCTTTCCTCTGGGGCCAACGTCCTGACTTTC. Translated, it gives CASSYQAGTGLSSGANVLTF. This rearrangement joins TRBV5-1 to TRBJ2-6; 8 bases align to TRBD1. The germline V gene encodes CDR1 SGHRS and CDR2 YFSETQ. The ends lost 3 bases at V and 0 bases at J; junction bases unmatched: 14. The CDR3 consists of 20 residues.

Notes on this clone: This specimen includes other DNA sequences encoding the same CDR3. The genes are TRBV2 and TRBJ1-1, with TRBD1 matching 7 bases. The CDR3 is 13 amino acids. Trimming cost V 4 bases and J 5 bases; bases outside gene matches: 4. Germline V lookup: CDR1 SNHLY, CDR2 FYNNEI. CDR3 loop: CASSGGQRTEAFF. Written as DNA, the CDR3 is TGTGCCAGCAGTGGGGGACAGCGGACTGAAGCTTTCTTT.

The rearrangement joins TRBV28 to TRBJ1-5; possible D gene TRBD1, 5 bases. The CDR3 has 19 residues. Germline V gene data show CDR1 as MDHEN and CDR2 as SYDVKM. With 8 bases removed from V and 0 bases from J, the gap between germline ends came to 26 bases. The CDR3 protein is CASRLGGFRISYSNQPQHF. The CDR3, as DNA: TGTGCCAGCCGGTTGGGGGGGTTTCGGATATCGTATAGCAATCAGCCCCAGCATTTT.

This clone was picked up one time. The chain recombines TRBV6-2 or TRBV6-3 with TRBJ2-5; D is uncertain. The CDR3 has 12 amino acids. CDR1 and CDR2 from the germline V gene are MNHEY and SVGEGT. Trimming cost V 4 bases and J 0 bases, with 3 bases left between them. CDR3 in DNA: TGTGCCAGCAGTTTCGACCAAGAGACCCAGTACTTC. Its protein is CASSFDQETQYF.